This entry lists 18 T cell receptor beta chains sequenced from one sample in a study of shared clonotypes between healthy human individuals. The repertoire was sequenced with immunoSEQ multiplex PCR; TCRdb's copy has only in-frame clones and lacks some. The data hold a few million clones, with over 90% observed a single time. The sequenced sample consisted of naive CD4+ T cells from PBMCs. The subset: CD45RA+ positively selected. Source of these receptors: a man aged 18 to 35 in good health. Some clones in this sample may be carry-over from other donors' samples.

This chain joins TRBV11-1 and TRBJ2-6; TRBD1 or TRBD2 may be the D gene (5 bases each). The V end was cut by 5 bases, the J end by 2 bases, with 10 bases between. Germline CDR1 SGHAT, CDR2 FQDESV (reference sequence). The CDR3 is 15 amino acids. The chain's CDR3 is CASSRGAAGANVLTF. Here the CDR3 DNA reads TGTGCCAGCAGCCGAGGGGCTGCTGGGGCCAACGTCCTGACTTTC. Combining the CDR3 with reference TRBV11-1 and TRBJ2-6 gives the whole variable domain EAEVAQSPRYKITEKSQAVAFWCDPISGHATLYWYRQILGQGPELLVQFQDESVVDDSQLPKDRFSAERLKGVDSTLKIQPAELGDSAMYLCASSRGAAGANVLTFGAGSRLTVL.

The genes are TRBV7-2 and TRBJ1-1; D call uncertain. CDR3 length equals 15 residues. Trimming removed 1 base from V and 3 bases from J, with 12 bases in between. In germline, CDR1 is SGHTA, CDR2 FQGNSA. CDR3: CASSLVRHTDTEAFF. In DNA form, the CDR3 reads TGTGCCAGCAGCTTAGTACGGCATACGGACACTGAAGCTTTCTTT.

This clone was recorded only once. This chain joins TRBV6-6 and TRBJ2-7; 8 bases are a match to TRBD2. The CDR3 is 13 residues long. Per germline, CDR1 MNHNY and CDR2 SVGAGI (reference sequence). The V and J ends lost 8 bases and 6 bases, in that order; junction bases with no gene match: 9. CDR3 protein: CASLRGDSGEQYF. The CDR3 DNA follows: TGTGCCAGCCTGCGGGGGGACTCGGGCGAGCAGTACTTC.

The genes are TRBV5-5 and TRBJ2-7; the D call may be TRBD1 or TRBD2 (7 bases each). Per germline, CDR1 SGHKS and CDR2 YYEKEE (reference sequence). V dropped 4 bases and J dropped 4 bases, with 12 bases sitting between them. This CDR3 region has 13 residues. CDR3 loop: CASSQGGRYEQYF. The CDR3 coding sequence is TGTGCCAGCAGCCAGGGGGGGAGGTACGAGCAGTACTTC. Complete variable domain (other parts from reference TRBV5-5 and TRBJ2-7): DAGVTQSPTHLIKTRGQQVTLRCSPISGHKSVSWYQQVLGQGPQFIFQYYEKEERGRGNFPDRFSARQFPNYSSELNVNALLLGDSALYLCASSQGGRYEQYFGPGTRLTVT.

The chain has TRBV29-1 and TRBJ1-2; the D is unclear. Germline CDR1 is SQVTM and CDR2 is ANQGSEA. The V end lost 0 bases, the J end lost 3 bases, and 5 bases lay between the germline ends. The CDR3 has 12 amino acids. CDR3 sequence reads: CSVEDHYYGYTF. For the CDR3, the DNA is TGCAGCGTTGAAGATCACTACTATGGCTACACCTTC.

The chain is built from TRBV29-1 and TRBJ2-7; D gene ambiguous. Deletions cut 4 bases from V and 2 bases from J, with 18 bases between. From germline, CDR1 is SQVTM and CDR2 ANQGSEA. The CDR3 has 15 residues. The CDR3 spells CSVASAGLPAYEQYF. The CDR3 DNA follows: TGCAGCGTTGCATCAGCCGGGCTCCCCGCCTACGAGCAGTACTTC.

The J gene is TRBJ1-1, the V gene TRBV25-1; D ambiguous. CDR1 and CDR2 (germline): MGHDK, SYGVNS. Trimming took 2 bases from V and 1 from J, leaving 5 bases between them. CDR3 size: 13 residues. CDR3 DNA: TGTGCCAGCAGTGAAGTCTGGAACACTGAAGCTTTCTTT. This gives the protein CASSEVWNTEAFF.

This chain joins TRBV6-1 and TRBJ2-7, with 7 nucleotides matching TRBD2. The J segment lost 6 bases and the V segment lost 7 bases, leaving 6 bases of the junction unmatched. CDR1 and CDR2 (germline): MNHNS, SASEGT. The CDR3 extends over 12 amino acids. CDR3 sequence reads: CASTLSGTEQYF. As DNA, the CDR3 is TGTGCCAGCACCCTAAGCGGGACCGAGCAGTACTTC.

This chain uses TRBV7-9 with TRBJ2-5, with D uncertain. The germline CDR1 and CDR2 sequences are SEHNR and FQNEAQ (reference sequence). V lost 2 bases and J lost 4, with 23 bases in between. The CDR3 extends over 18 amino acids. CDR3 coding DNA: TGTGCCAGCAGCTTAATACCCCCCTTTTTACAGCCTGGAGAGACCCAGTACTTC. It encodes CASSLIPPFLQPGETQYF.

J is TRBJ1-5 and V is TRBV15; 7 nucleotides match TRBD1. This CDR3 is built from 15 residues. V trimming: 8 bases; J trimming: 4 bases; junction bases outside the gene matches: 11. The germline V gene has CDR1 LNHNV and CDR2 YYDKDF (reference sequence). The CDR3 protein is CATRLGTANNQPQHF. The CDR3 DNA is TGTGCCACCCGTTTAGGGACAGCAAATAATCAGCCCCAGCATTTT. Using reference TRBV15 and TRBJ1-5 for the parts outside the CDR3, the full variable domain is DAMVIQNPRYQVTQFGKPVTLSCSQTLNHNVMYWYQQKSSQAPKLLFHYYDKDFNNEADTPDNFQSRRPNTSFCFLDIRSPGLGDTAMYLCATRLGTANNQPQHFGDGTRLSIL.

This clone was seen a single time. The chain is built from TRBV7-2 and TRBJ2-7; 12 positions match TRBD2. J gave up 3 bases and V 5 bases, and 14 bases lay outside the gene matches. Germline V gene lookup returns CDR1 SGHTA and CDR2 FQGNSA. The CDR3 sequence is 18 residues long. The CDR3 nucleotides are TGTGCCAGCAGCCTAAGGGCTAGCGGGAGGGAGTCCTTCTACGAGCAGTACTTC. As protein: CASSLRASGRESFYEQYF. Variable domain in full (rest from reference TRBV7-2 and TRBJ2-7): GAGVSQSPSNKVTEKGKDVELRCDPISGHTALYWYRQSLGQGLEFLIYFQGNSAPDKSGLPSDRFSAERTGGSVSTLTIQRTQQEDSAVYLCASSLRASGRESFYEQYFGPGTRLTVT.

V is TRBV7-8 and J is TRBJ2-7, with D possibly matching TRBD2 (7 bases). Trimming stripped 4 bases from V and 3 bases from J, with 16 bases between. CDR3 length: 15 residues. Germline lookup yields CDR1 SGHVS and CDR2 FQNEAQ. The CDR3 spells CASSWGGPPNYEQYF. CDR3 nucleotides: TGTGCCAGCAGCTGGGGGGGCCCCCCTAACTACGAGCAGTACTTC.

The chain couples TRBV19 to TRBJ1-1; D is perhaps TRBD1 (5 bases). V lost 7 bases to trimming and J lost 2 bases, with 11 bases between them. There are 13 residues in the CDR3. Germline lookup yields CDR1 LNHDA and CDR2 SQIVND (reference sequence). The CDR3 here is CASTMGDNTEAFF. The CDR3 DNA follows: TGTGCCAGTACCATGGGGGACAACACTGAAGCTTTCTTT.

For this clone: At one boundary the junction diverges from the germline segment, which might be a read error. The chain employs TRBV5-1 and TRBJ2-3; D uncertain. The germline gives CDR1 SGHRS, CDR2 YFSETQ. The length of the CDR3 is 13 residues. Here the CDR3 DNA reads TGCGCCAGCAGCTCCCTTAGCAAAGATACGCAGTATTTT. Encoded protein: CASSSLSKDTQYF. The variable domain in full, completed from reference TRBV5-1 and TRBJ2-3, reads KAGVTQTPRYLIKTRGQQVTLSCSPISGHRSVSWYQQTPGQGLQFLFEYFSETQRNKGNFPGRFSGRQFSNSRSEMNVSTLELGDSALYLCASSSLSKDTQYFGPGTRLTVL.

This clone showed up just a few times. This chain uses TRBV2 with TRBJ1-1, with 7 nucleotides matching TRBD1. V lost 5 bases, J lost 1 base, and 4 bases stayed unmatched. Germline assignment: CDR1 SNHLY and CDR2 FYNNEI. The length of the CDR3 is 14 residues. CDR3 in DNA: TGTGCCAGCAGTTTAGGACAGGCGAACACTGAAGCTTTCTTT. Translated, it gives CASSLGQANTEAFF.

CDR3 sequence reads: CASSSSGRADEQFF. The DNA for the CDR3 is TGTGCCAGTAGTTCTAGCGGGAGGGCCGATGAGCAGTTCTTC. V gene TRBV19 combines with J gene TRBJ2-1; TRBD2 matches 12 bases. This CDR3 has 14 amino acids. Trimming cost V 5 bases and J 8 bases; bases outside gene matches: 4. Germline V gives CDR1 LNHDA, CDR2 SQIVND (reference sequence).

The rearrangement uses TRBV27 and TRBJ1-1, with TRBD1 identical over 7 bases. The CDR3 has 14 residues. Looked up from germline, CDR1 is MNHEY and CDR2 is SMNVEV (reference sequence). J was trimmed by 4 bases and V by 6 bases; bases with no gene match: 8. The CDR3 DNA sequence: TGTGCCAGCAGGATAGACAGGGTGGCCACTGAAGCTTTCTTT. It codes for CASRIDRVATEAFF.

V usage is TRBV11-2 and J usage is TRBJ1-1; D ambiguous. The length of the CDR3 is 12 residues. Looked up from germline, CDR1 is SGHAT and CDR2 is FQNNGV. The V and J ends lost 5 bases and 8 bases respectively, with 12 bases between them. Here the CDR3 reads CASSPISPEAFF. The DNA of the CDR3 is TGTGCCAGCAGCCCTATAAGTCCCGAAGCTTTCTTT.